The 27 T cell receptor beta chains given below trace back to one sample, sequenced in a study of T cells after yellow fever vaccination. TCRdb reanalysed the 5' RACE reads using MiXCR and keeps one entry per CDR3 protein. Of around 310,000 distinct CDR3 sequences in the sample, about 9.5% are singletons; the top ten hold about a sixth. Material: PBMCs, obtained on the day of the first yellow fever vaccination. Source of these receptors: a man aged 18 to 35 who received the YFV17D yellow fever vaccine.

The CDR3 DNA sequence: TGTGCCAGCAGCTTCCCTGTATCCTCTGGGGCCAACGTCCTGACTTTC. Amino acids: CASSFPVSSGANVLTF. V gene TRBV7-9 combines with J gene TRBJ2-6; D call uncertain. Looked up from germline, CDR1 is SEHNR and CDR2 is FQNEAQ (reference sequence). Trimming stripped 3 bases from V and 0 bases from J, with 9 bases between. The CDR3 length is 16 residues.

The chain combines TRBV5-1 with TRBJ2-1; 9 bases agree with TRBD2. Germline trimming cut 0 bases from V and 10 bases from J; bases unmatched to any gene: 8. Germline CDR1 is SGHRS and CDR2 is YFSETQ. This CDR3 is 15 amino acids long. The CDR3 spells CASSLAAGGPREQFF. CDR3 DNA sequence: TGCGCCAGCAGCTTGGCGGCGGGGGGGCCGAGAGAGCAGTTCTTC.

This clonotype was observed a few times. The chain's CDR3 is CASSIRGPEKNEKLFF. The CDR3 bases are TGCGCCAGCAGCATCAGAGGGCCGGAAAAAAATGAAAAACTGTTTTTT. The chain joins TRBV5-1 to TRBJ1-4; D unresolved. V was pared by 4 bases and J by 5 bases, with 18 bases between. Germline CDR1 and CDR2: SGHRS and YFSETQ. This CDR3 comprises 16 residues.

CDR3 sequence: CAINSHSRHTQYF. The CDR3 DNA sequence: TGTGCCATCAATTCCCATTCCAGGCATACGCAGTATTTT. The V gene is TRBV10-3, the J gene TRBJ2-3; D is unresolved. The CDR3 contains 13 residues. Trimming shortened V by 7 bases and J by 7 bases, and 15 bases separated the two germline ends. In germline, CDR1 is ENHRY, CDR2 SYGVKD.

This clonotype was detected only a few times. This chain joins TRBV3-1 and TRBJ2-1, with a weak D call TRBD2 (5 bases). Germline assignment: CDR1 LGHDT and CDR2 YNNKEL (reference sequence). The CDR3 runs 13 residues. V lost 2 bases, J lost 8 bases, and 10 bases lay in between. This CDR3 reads CASSQRGSDEQFF. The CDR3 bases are TGTGCCAGCAGCCAAAGAGGTAGCGATGAGCAGTTCTTC.

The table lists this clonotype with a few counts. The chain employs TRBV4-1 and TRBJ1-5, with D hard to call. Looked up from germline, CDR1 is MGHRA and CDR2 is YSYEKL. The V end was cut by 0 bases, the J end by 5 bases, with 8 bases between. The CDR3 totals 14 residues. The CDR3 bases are TGCGCCAGCAGCCAAGAACCCGGGCATCAGCCCCAGCATTTT. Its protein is CASSQEPGHQPQHF.

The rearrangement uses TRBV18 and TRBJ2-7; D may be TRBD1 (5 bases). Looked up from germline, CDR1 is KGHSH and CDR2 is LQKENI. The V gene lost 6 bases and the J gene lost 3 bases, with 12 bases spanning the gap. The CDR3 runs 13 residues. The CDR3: CASSIGHVYEQYF. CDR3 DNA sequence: TGTGCCAGCTCCATAGGACACGTCTACGAGCAGTACTTC.

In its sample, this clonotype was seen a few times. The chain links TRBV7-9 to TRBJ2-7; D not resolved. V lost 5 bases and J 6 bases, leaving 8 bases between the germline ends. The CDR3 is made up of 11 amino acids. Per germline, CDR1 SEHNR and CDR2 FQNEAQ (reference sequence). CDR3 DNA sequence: TGTGCCAGCAGCCGCTCCCCCGAGCAGTACTTC. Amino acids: CASSRSPEQYF. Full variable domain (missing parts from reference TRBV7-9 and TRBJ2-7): DTGVSQNPRHKITKRGQNVTFRCDPISEHNRLYWYRQTLGQGPEFLTYFQNEAQLEKSRLLSDRFSAERPKGSFSTLEIQRTEQGDSAMYLCASSRSPEQYFGPGTRLTVT.

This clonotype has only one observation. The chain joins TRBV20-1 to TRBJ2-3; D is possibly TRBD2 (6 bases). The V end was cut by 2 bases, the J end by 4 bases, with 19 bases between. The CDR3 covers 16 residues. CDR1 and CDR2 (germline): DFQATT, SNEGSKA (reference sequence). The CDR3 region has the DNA TGCAGTGCTAGAACCCTCCTAGCGTGGGGGGCAGATACGCAGTATTTT. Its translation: CSARTLLAWGADTQYF.

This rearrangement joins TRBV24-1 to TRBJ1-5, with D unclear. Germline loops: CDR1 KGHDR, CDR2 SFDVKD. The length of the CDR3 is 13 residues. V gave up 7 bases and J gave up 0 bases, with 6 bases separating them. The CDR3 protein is CATRADSNQPQHF. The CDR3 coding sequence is TGTGCCACCAGGGCAGATAGCAATCAGCCCCAGCATTTT.

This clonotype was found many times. The CDR3 loop is CASSGGGGYTF. The CDR3 coding sequence is TGTGCCAGCAGTGGGGGTGGGGGCTACACCTTC. The chain uses TRBV12-3 or TRBV12-4 and TRBJ1-2; the D gene is possibly TRBD1 (5 bases). This CDR3 comprises 11 residues. Trimming shortened V by 5 bases and J by 8 bases, and 9 bases separated the two germline ends.

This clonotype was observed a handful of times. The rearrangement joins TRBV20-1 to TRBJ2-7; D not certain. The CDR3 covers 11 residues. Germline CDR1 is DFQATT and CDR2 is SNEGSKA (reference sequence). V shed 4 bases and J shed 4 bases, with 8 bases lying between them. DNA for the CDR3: TGCAGTGCTACAAACAGTTACGAGCAGTACTTC. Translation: CSATNSYEQYF.

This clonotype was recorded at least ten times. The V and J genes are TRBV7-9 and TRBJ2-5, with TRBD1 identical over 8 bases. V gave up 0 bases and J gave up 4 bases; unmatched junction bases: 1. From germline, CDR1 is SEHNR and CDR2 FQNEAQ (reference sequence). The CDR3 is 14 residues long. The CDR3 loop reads CASSLAQGAETQYF. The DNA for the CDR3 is TGTGCCAGCAGCTTAGCGCAGGGGGCAGAGACCCAGTACTTC.

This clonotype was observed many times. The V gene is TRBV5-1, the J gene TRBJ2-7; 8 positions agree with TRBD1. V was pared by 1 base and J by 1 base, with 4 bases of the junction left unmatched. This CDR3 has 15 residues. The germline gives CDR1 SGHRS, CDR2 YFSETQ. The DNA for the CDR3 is TGCGCCAGCAGCTTGATGGGACAGGAGTCCTACGAGCAGTACTTC. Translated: CASSLMGQESYEQYF. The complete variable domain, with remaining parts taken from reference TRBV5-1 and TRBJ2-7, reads KAGVTQTPRYLIKTRGQQVTLSCSPISGHRSVSWYQQTPGQGLQFLFEYFSETQRNKGNFPGRFSGRQFSNSRSEMNVSTLELGDSALYLCASSLMGQESYEQYFGPGTRLTVT.

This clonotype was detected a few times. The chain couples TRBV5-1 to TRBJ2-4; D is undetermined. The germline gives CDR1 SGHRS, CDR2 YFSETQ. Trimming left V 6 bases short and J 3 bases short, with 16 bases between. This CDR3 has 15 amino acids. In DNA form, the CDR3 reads TGCGCCAGCACTCCATCGTGGGATGTCAAAAACATTCAGTACTTC. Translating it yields CASTPSWDVKNIQYF.

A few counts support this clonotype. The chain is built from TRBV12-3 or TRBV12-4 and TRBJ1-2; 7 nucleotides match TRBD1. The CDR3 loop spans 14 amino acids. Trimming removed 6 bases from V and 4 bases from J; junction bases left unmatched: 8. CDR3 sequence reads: CASSRQGSTYGYTF. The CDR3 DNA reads TGTGCCAGCAGCCGACAGGGATCGACCTATGGCTACACCTTC.

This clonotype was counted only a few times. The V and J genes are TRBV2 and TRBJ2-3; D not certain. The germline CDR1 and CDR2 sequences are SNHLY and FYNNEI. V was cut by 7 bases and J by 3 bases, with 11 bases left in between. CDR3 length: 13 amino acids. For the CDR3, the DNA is TGTGCCAGCATTACTGCGGTGACAGATACGCAGTATTTT. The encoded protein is CASITAVTDTQYF.

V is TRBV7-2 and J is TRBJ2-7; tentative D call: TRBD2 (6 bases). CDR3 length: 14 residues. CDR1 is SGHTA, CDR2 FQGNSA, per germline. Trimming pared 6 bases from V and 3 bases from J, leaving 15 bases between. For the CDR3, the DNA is TGTGCCAGCAGTTTGGTTGGAGGGCACTACGAGCAGTACGTC. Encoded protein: CASSLVGGHYEQYV.

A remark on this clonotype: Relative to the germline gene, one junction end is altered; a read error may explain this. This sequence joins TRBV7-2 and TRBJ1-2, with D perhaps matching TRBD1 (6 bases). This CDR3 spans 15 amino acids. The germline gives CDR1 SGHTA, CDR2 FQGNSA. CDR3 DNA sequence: TGTGCCGGCAGCCCGGTCAGGGGTGCTAACTATGGCTACACCTTC. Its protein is CAGSPVRGANYGYTF.

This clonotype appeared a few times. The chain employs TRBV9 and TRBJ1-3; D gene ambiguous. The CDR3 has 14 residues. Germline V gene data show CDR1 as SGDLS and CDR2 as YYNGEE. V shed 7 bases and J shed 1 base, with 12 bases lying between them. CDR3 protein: CASAPGRSGNTIYF. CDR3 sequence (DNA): TGTGCCAGCGCTCCGGGGAGGTCTGGAAACACCATATATTTT.

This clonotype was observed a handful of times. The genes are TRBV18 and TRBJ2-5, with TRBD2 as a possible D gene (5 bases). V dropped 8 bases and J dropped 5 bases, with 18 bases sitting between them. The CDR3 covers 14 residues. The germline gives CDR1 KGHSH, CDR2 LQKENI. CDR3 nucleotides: TGTGCCAGCAAGCTCGACCGAGGGTGGGAGACCCAGTACTTC. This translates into CASKLDRGWETQYF.

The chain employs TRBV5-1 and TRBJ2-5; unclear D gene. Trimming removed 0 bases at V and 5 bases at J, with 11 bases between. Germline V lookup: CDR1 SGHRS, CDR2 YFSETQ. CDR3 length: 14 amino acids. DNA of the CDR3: TGCGCCAGCAGCTTGGGGACGCGGATCGAGACCCAGTACTTC. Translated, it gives CASSLGTRIETQYF.

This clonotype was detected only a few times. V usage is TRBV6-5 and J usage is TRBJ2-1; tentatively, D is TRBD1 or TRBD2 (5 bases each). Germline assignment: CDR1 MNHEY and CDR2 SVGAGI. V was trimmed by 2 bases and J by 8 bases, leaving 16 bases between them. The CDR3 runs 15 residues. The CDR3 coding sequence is TGTGCCAGCAGTTACGTCGGCACGGGACGCTATGAGCAGTTCTTC. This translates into CASSYVGTGRYEQFF.

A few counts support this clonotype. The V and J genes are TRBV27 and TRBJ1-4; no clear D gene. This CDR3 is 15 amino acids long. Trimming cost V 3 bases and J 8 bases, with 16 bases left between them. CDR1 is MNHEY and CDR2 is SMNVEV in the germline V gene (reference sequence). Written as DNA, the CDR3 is TGTGCCAGCAGTTTCTCGGACCTGGGTGGGGAAAAACTGTTTTTT. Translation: CASSFSDLGGEKLFF.

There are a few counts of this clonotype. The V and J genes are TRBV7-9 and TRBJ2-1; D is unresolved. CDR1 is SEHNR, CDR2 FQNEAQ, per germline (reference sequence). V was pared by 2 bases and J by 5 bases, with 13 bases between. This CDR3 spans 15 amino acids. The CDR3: CASSLLDATDNEQFF. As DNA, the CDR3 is TGTGCCAGCAGCTTACTGGACGCTACGGACAATGAGCAGTTCTTC.

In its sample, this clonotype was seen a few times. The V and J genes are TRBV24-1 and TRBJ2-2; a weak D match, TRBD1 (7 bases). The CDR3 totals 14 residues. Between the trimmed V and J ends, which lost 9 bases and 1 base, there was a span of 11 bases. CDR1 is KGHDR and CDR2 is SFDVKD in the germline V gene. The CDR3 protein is CATAQGGNTGELFF. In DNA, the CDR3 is TGTGCCACCGCTCAGGGGGGGAACACCGGGGAGCTGTTTTTT.

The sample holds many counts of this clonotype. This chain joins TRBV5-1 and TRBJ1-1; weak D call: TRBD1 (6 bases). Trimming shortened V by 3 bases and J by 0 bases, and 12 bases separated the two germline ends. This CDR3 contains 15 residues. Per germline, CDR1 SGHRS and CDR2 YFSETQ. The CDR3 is CASSSSGGLNTEAFF. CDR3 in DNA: TGCGCCAGCAGCTCCTCCGGGGGGCTGAACACTGAAGCTTTCTTT.